What follows are 30 T cell receptor beta chains derived from one specimen sequenced in a study of shared clonotypes between healthy human individuals. Some clones are missing from TCRdb's copy, which holds only in-frame ones; the method was immunoSEQ multiplex PCR. The table has around 2.3 million clones, 95% seen once; the top ten hold 0.13%. Sequenced sample: naive CD4+ T cells sorted from blood. The subset here: CD45RA+ positively selected. Source of these receptors: a young man in good health.

The J gene is TRBJ1-6, the V gene TRBV6-5, with D hard to call. The CDR3 runs 13 residues. V lost 8 bases and J 7 bases, leaving 12 bases between the germline ends. Germline V gene lookup returns CDR1 MNHEY and CDR2 SVGAGI. CDR3 bases: TGTGCCAGCTCCATCGGGGTAAATTCACCCCTCCACTTT. Its protein is CASSIGVNSPLHF.

To note about this clone: The sample holds other DNA sequences that translate to the same CDR3. In DNA form, the CDR3 reads TGTGCCAGCAGCGTACTAAGAAACACCGGGGAGCTGTTTTTT. Its protein is CASSVLRNTGELFF. The chain uses TRBV9 and TRBJ2-2; D is uncertain. V gave up 1 base and J gave up 2 bases, with 6 bases separating them. The CDR3 runs to 14 residues. Germline V gene sequence: CDR1 SGDLS, CDR2 YYNGEE.

The chain links TRBV18 to TRBJ2-3; 11 nucleotides align to TRBD1. The CDR3 extends over 15 amino acids. V lost 3 bases to trimming and J lost 3 bases; unmatched junction nucleotides: 2. CDR1 is KGHSH, CDR2 LQKENI, per germline. CDR3 residues: CASSPRDRGTDTQYF. As DNA, the CDR3 is TGTGCCAGCTCACCCCGGGACAGGGGGACAGATACGCAGTATTTT.

V usage is TRBV4-3 and J usage is TRBJ2-7; D possibly matches TRBD1 or TRBD2 (5 bases each). The CDR3 is 15 residues long. V was cut by 1 base and J by 2 bases, with 12 bases left in between. Germline V gene data show CDR1 as LGHNA and CDR2 as YSLEER. DNA of the CDR3: TGCGCCAGCAGCCAAGTCCCGGGGACCGCCTACGAGCAGTACTTC. The encoded protein is CASSQVPGTAYEQYF.

The chain employs TRBV6-1 and TRBJ1-1, with D possibly being TRBD1 (6 bases). Trimming took off 1 base at V and 1 base at J, with 16 bases between the two ends. There are 17 residues in the CDR3. Looked up from germline, CDR1 is MNHNS and CDR2 is SASEGT. The CDR3 coding sequence is TGTGCCAGCAGTGAAGAAGTGTTCGGGGGGCCGAACACTGAAGCTTTCTTT. Its translation: CASSEEVFGGPNTEAFF.

CDR3 region: CASSLRDAANTGELFF. For the CDR3, the DNA is TGTGCCAGCAGTCTCCGGGACGCAGCGAACACCGGGGAGCTGTTTTTT. V usage is TRBV27 and J usage is TRBJ2-2; D possibly matches TRBD1 or TRBD2 (5 bases each). V dropped 5 bases and J dropped 0 bases, with 13 bases sitting between them. This CDR3 is 16 amino acids long. Germline loops: CDR1 MNHEY, CDR2 SMNVEV (reference sequence).

The V gene is TRBV10-1, the J gene TRBJ2-1; TRBD2 matches at 8 bases. The CDR3 is made up of 17 amino acids. Germline lookup yields CDR1 WNHNN and CDR2 SYGVQD (reference sequence). Unmatched junction bases numbered 9, after V lost 0 bases and J lost 5 bases. The CDR3 protein is CASSESYASGPNNEQFF. The CDR3 nucleotides are TGCGCCAGCAGTGAGTCGTACGCTAGCGGGCCGAACAATGAGCAGTTCTTC.

The chain carries TRBV4-1 and TRBJ2-2, with D possibly called TRBD1 or TRBD2 (5 bases each). This CDR3 spans 15 amino acids. V gave up 6 bases and J gave up 3 bases, with 14 bases separating them. CDR1 MGHRA and CDR2 YSYEKL come from the germline V gene. The chain's CDR3 is CASRWDGDYTGELFF. In DNA, the CDR3 is TGCGCCAGCAGGTGGGACGGAGATTACACCGGGGAGCTGTTTTTT.

The chain links TRBV5-1 to TRBJ2-3; either TRBD1 or TRBD2 may supply D (5 bases each). In germline, CDR1 is SGHRS, CDR2 YFSETQ. CDR3 length equals 17 residues. V lost 2 bases and J lost 0, with 16 bases in between. Here the CDR3 reads CASSLFKPGTSTDTQYF. CDR3 DNA: TGCGCCAGCAGCTTATTCAAACCGGGGACCAGCACAGATACGCAGTATTTT.

The rearrangement links TRBV6-1 to TRBJ1-5; no clear D gene. Germline V CDR1 and CDR2: MNHNS, SASEGT. The CDR3 sequence is 12 residues long. V was shortened by 8 bases and J by 2 bases, with 7 bases between the two germline ends. For the CDR3, the DNA is TGTGCCAGCGCGCGGGGCAATCAGCCCCAGCATTTT. Its translation: CASARGNQPQHF.

The DNA for the CDR3 is TGTGCCAGCAGCCCCAGCGGGGGGTGGGACGAGCAGTACTTC. Amino acids: CASSPSGGWDEQYF. J is TRBJ2-7 and V is TRBV11-2; 9 bases fit TRBD2. The length of the CDR3 is 14 residues. J was trimmed by 5 bases and V by 5 bases; bases with no gene match: 7. Germline V gives CDR1 SGHAT, CDR2 FQNNGV.

Concerning this clone: In the same sample, other DNA sequences code for this CDR3. This sequence joins TRBV5-1 and TRBJ2-2; 12 bases match TRBD2. The germline V gene encodes CDR1 SGHRS and CDR2 YFSETQ. With 4 bases clipped from V and 5 bases from J, the junction kept 6 bases outside the gene matches. CDR3 length: 16 residues. DNA for the CDR3: TGCGCCAGCAGCAAAGGACTAGCGGGGAATACCGGGGAGCTGTTTTTT. Its protein product is CASSKGLAGNTGELFF.

This chain uses TRBV5-1 with TRBJ1-6; 8 positions match TRBD1. In germline, CDR1 is SGHRS, CDR2 YFSETQ. The junction had 6 bases not matched to a gene; V was cut back by 2 bases and J by 8 bases. This CDR3 comprises 15 residues. Here the CDR3 DNA reads TGCGCCAGCAGCTTCTCCGGGACAGGTGATTCACCCCTCCACTTT. Its translation: CASSFSGTGDSPLHF.

This sequence joins TRBV2 and TRBJ2-5; possibly TRBD2 for D (6 bases). V lost 4 bases and J 5 bases, leaving 14 bases between the germline ends. The CDR3 is 14 residues long. Germline CDR1 is SNHLY and CDR2 is FYNNEI. The DNA for the CDR3 is TGTGCCAGCAGTGTGCGGGACCGTGGGGAGACCCAGTACTTC. It is translated as CASSVRDRGETQYF.

This clone is a singleton in its sample. The rearrangement uses TRBV28 and TRBJ1-2; no definite D call. In germline, CDR1 is MDHEN, CDR2 SYDVKM. The CDR3 has 17 amino acids. The V end was cut by 5 bases, the J end by 0 bases, with 19 bases between. This CDR3 reads CASSTLFQAGTNYGYTF. In nucleotides, the CDR3 is TGTGCCAGCAGTACCCTCTTCCAGGCGGGCACTAACTATGGCTACACCTTC.

J is TRBJ2-5 and V is TRBV11-2; TRBD1 matches at 11 bases. V lost 5 bases and J lost 2; bases outside the gene matches: 4. From germline, CDR1 is SGHAT and CDR2 FQNNGV. The CDR3 is 15 residues long. This CDR3 is CASSRDRGFQETQYF. Here the CDR3 DNA reads TGTGCCAGCAGCCGGGACAGGGGGTTTCAAGAGACCCAGTACTTC.

The rearrangement links TRBV28 to TRBJ2-7; no firm D call. V was clipped by 2 bases and J by 7 bases, with 15 bases between them. The V gene's germline CDR1 is MDHEN and CDR2 SYDVKM. The CDR3 is 14 amino acids. CDR3 nucleotides: TGTGCCAGCAGTTTAGCCCGGAGATGGGGAGAGCAGTACTTC. Translated: CASSLARRWGEQYF.

The V gene is TRBV10-3, the J gene TRBJ2-3; 10 nucleotides line up with TRBD2. CDR3 size: 17 residues. Trimming cost V 4 bases and J 4 bases; bases outside gene matches: 11. CDR1 and CDR2 from the germline V gene are ENHRY and SYGVKD. The CDR3 sequence: CAISGPSGREVADTQYF. The CDR3 DNA reads as TGTGCCATCAGTGGCCCTAGCGGGAGAGAGGTGGCAGATACGCAGTATTTT.

J is TRBJ1-2 and V is TRBV6-5; D not certain. CDR3 length: 15 residues. V lost 0 bases, J lost 1 base, and 9 bases lay in between. Germline V CDR1 and CDR2: MNHEY, SVGAGI. The CDR3 here is CASSYSWQDNYGYTF. The CDR3 DNA sequence: TGTGCCAGCAGTTACTCTTGGCAGGATAACTATGGCTACACCTTC.

Remarks on this clone: The same CDR3 arises from other DNA sequences in this sample as well. The genes are TRBV7-2 and TRBJ2-7; D may correspond to TRBD1 or TRBD2 (6 bases each). The CDR3 runs 15 residues. Germline-derived CDR1 and CDR2 are SGHTA and FQGNSA. V lost 1 base and J 1 base, leaving 11 bases between the germline ends. CDR3 sequence reads: CASSLVGGLSYEQYF. The CDR3 DNA follows: TGTGCCAGCAGCTTAGTCGGGGGCCTTTCCTACGAGCAGTACTTC.

About this clone itself: Other DNA variants within this sample encode the same CDR3. The chain has TRBV18 and TRBJ2-5; TRBD1 agrees at 7 bases. Per germline, CDR1 KGHSH and CDR2 LQKENI. The CDR3 is made up of 13 amino acids. The J segment lost 5 bases and the V segment lost 3 bases, leaving 3 bases of the junction unmatched. CDR3 protein: CASSPYRGETQYF. The CDR3 nucleotides read TGTGCCAGCTCACCTTACAGGGGCGAGACCCAGTACTTC.

Remarks on this clone: At the DNA level, this CDR3 is encoded by other sequences in the same sample as well. The chain links TRBV12-5 to TRBJ2-3, with unresolved D. The germline gives CDR1 LGHNT, CDR2 FRNRAP. This CDR3 comprises 13 residues. The V end lost 1 base, the J end lost 1 base, and 3 bases lay between the germline ends. The CDR3 nucleotides are TGTGCTAGTGGTTTGGGCGGCACAGATACGCAGTATTTT. Its protein is CASGLGGTDTQYF.

The chain has TRBV30 and TRBJ2-1; 9 bases agree with TRBD1. Germline V gene data show CDR1 as GTSNPN and CDR2 as SVGIG (reference sequence). The V gene end was trimmed by 3 bases and the J gene end by 9 bases; junction bases not matched to a gene: 3. This CDR3 is 12 amino acids long. In nucleotides, the CDR3 is TGTGCCTGGAGGGGGACAGGGTTTGAGCAGTTCTTC. Protein product: CAWRGTGFEQFF.

The gene calls are TRBV10-2 and TRBJ2-1; 10 bases map to TRBD2. The CDR3 is 17 residues long. Germline CDR1 and CDR2: WSHSY and SAAADI. Trimming at V came to 8 bases and at J to 0 bases, leaving 10 bases not matched to a gene. The CDR3 coding sequence is TGCGCCAGCCAGCGACTAGCGGGCCGGAACTCCTACAATGAGCAGTTCTTC. Translating it yields CASQRLAGRNSYNEQFF.

The CDR3 sequence: CAWSAINWGGYTF. The DNA of the CDR3 is TGTGCCTGGAGTGCCATCAATTGGGGCGGCTACACCTTC. The V gene is TRBV30, the J gene TRBJ1-2, with D perhaps matching TRBD1 (5 bases). Germline V gene sequence: CDR1 GTSNPN, CDR2 SVGIG (reference sequence). Trimming removed 1 base at V and 8 bases at J, with 14 bases between. The CDR3 runs 13 residues.

The V and J genes are TRBV6-5 and TRBJ1-6; maybe TRBD1 (6 bases). Between the trimmed V and J ends, which lost 6 bases and 11 bases, there was a span of 14 bases. Germline CDR1 is MNHEY and CDR2 is SVGAGI. The CDR3 contains 13 residues. This chain's CDR3 is CASSNRVSTPLHF. CDR3 DNA sequence: TGTGCCAGCAGCAACAGGGTATCGACACCCCTCCACTTT.

A single count supports this clone. The genes are TRBV5-6 and TRBJ2-1, with TRBD2 identical over 9 bases. V shed 2 bases and J 7 bases; nucleotides not matched to a gene: 7. This CDR3 has 15 amino acids. Germline V gene lookup returns CDR1 SGHDT and CDR2 YYEEEE. The CDR3 DNA reads as TGTGCCAGCAGCTTTAATAGCGGGGGTGTTAATGAGCAGTTCTTC. It yields the protein CASSFNSGGVNEQFF.

Concerning this clone itself: Other DNA sequences in the sample encode the same CDR3. The chain is built from TRBV4-3 and TRBJ2-2, with D uncertain. The V and J ends lost 0 bases and 7 bases respectively, with 9 bases between them. CDR1 and CDR2 (germline): LGHNA, YSLEER. The CDR3 length is 14 residues. The DNA of the CDR3 is TGCGCCAGCAGCCAAGATAATGGTGTCGGGGAGCTGTTTTTT. Protein sequence: CASSQDNGVGELFF.

This clone was observed once. CDR3 residues: CASSLAASYSSTDTQYF. CDR3 sequence (DNA): TGTGCCAGCAGTTTGGCGGCGTCGTACTCTAGCACAGATACGCAGTATTTT. This chain uses TRBV27 with TRBJ2-3; no firm D call. The CDR3 is 17 residues long. CDR1 and CDR2 from the germline V gene are MNHEY and SMNVEV (reference sequence). Trimming took off 3 bases at V and 0 bases at J, with 16 bases between the two ends.

The chain joins TRBV19 to TRBJ2-1; D is possibly TRBD2 (6 bases). V gave up 9 bases and J gave up 2 bases, with 11 bases separating them. The CDR3 covers 13 residues. Germline loops: CDR1 LNHDA, CDR2 SQIVND (reference sequence). The CDR3 sequence is CASGGAAYNEQFF. Written as DNA, the CDR3 is TGTGCCAGCGGCGGGGCGGCCTACAATGAGCAGTTCTTC.